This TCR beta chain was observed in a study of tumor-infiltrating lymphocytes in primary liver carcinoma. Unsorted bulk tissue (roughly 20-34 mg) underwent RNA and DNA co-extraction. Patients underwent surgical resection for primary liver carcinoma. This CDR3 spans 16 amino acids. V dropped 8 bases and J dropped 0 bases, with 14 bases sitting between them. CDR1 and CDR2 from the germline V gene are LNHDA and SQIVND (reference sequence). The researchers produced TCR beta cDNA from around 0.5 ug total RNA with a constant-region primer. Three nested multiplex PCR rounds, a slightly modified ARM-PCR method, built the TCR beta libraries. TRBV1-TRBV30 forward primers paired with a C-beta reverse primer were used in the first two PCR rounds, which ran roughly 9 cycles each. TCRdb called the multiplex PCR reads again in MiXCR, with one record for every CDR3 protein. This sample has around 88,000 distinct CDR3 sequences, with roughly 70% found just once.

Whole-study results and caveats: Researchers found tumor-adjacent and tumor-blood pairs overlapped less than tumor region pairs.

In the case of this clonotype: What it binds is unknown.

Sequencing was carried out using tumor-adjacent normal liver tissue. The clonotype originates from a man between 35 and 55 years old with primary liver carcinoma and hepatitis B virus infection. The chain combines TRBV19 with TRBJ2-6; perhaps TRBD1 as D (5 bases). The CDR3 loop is CASGAGTVSGANVLTF. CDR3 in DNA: TGTGCCAGTGGGGCAGGAACTGTCTCTGGGGCCAACGTCCTGACTTTC.